This TCR beta chain derives from a study of CD8+ T cells in alopecia areata. Once RNA had been extracted, it was reverse transcribed into cDNA to act as the sequencing template. Here immunoSEQ multiplex PCR was the method, and the copy in TCRdb shows in-frame clones only, minus some. The sample lists roughly 75,000 clones, about three fifths seen once, with about a sixth in the top ten. The CDR3 sequence is 15 residues long. Deletions cut 5 bases from V and 3 bases from J, with 14 bases between. Germline values: CDR1 MNHEY, CDR2 SMNVEV (reference sequence). The material sequenced was CD8+ T cells sorted from blood, taken at week 0. The clonotype originates from a human donor with alopecia areata. The chain joins TRBV27 to TRBJ1-5, with a tentative D call TRBD1 (5 bases). CDR3 nucleotide sequence: TGTGCCAGCAGTCCCGCTGGGGGTGACAATCAGCCCCAGCATTTT. It encodes CASSPAGGDNQPQHF.